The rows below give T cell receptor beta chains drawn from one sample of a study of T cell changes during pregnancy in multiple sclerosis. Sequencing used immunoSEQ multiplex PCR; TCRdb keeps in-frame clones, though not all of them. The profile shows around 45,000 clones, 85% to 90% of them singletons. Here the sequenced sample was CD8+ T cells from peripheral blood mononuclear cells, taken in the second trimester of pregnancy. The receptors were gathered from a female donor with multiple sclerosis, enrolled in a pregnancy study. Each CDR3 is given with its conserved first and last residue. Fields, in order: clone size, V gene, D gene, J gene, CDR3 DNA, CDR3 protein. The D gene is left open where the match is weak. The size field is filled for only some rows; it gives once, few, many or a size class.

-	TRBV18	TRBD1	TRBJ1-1	TGTGCCAGCTCACTAGGACAGGGGGCGCGTACTGAAGCTTTCTTT	CASSLGQGARTEAFF
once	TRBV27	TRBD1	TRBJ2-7	TGTGCCAGCGGAACAAGACAGGGGGCTTACGAGCAGTACTTC	CASGTRQGAYEQYF
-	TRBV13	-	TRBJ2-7	TGTGCCAGCAGCCGGTCCTACGAGCAGTACTTC	CASSRSYEQYF
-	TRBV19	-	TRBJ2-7	TGTGCCAGTAGTTTTGGGCCGAGTACCTACGAGCAGTACTTC	CASSFGPSTYEQYF
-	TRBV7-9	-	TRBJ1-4	TGTGCCAGCAGCTCCTTTATTGAGGATGAAAAACTGTTTTTT	CASSSFIEDEKLFF
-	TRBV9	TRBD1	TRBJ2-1	TGTGCCAGCAGCGTGCCCACCGCCGGGACAGCTGGACAGGGGGGATACAATGAGCAGTTCTTC	CASSVPTAGTAGQGGYNEQFF
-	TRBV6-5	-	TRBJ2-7	TGTGCCAGCAGGGAAGGAGTTGGCTCCTACGAGCAGTACTTC	CASREGVGSYEQYF
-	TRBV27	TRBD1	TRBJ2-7	TGTGCCAGCAGTCAAGGACAGGGGGCTTACGAGCAGTACTTC	CASSQGQGAYEQYF
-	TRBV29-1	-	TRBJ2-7	TGCAGCGTTGTTAATGACGAGCAGTACTTC	CSVVNDEQYF
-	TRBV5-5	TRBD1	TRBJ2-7	TGTGCCAGCAGCTTGGTTCAGGGGGCGACCTACGAGCAGTACTTC	CASSLVQGATYEQYF
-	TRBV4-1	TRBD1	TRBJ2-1	TGCGCCAGCAGCCAAGGCCCCGGGACAGGGGAATACAATGAGCAGTTCTTC	CASSQGPGTGEYNEQFF
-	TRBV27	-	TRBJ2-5	TGTGCCAGCATGGTCGGGAGAATGGATGTAGCGACCCAGTACTTC	CASMVGRMDVATQYF
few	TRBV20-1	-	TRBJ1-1	TGCAGTGCTAGTCATGGGAGTGAAGCTTTCTTT	CSASHGSEAFF
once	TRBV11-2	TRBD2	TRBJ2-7	TGTGCCAGCACCCCCCAGGGGACTAGCGGTACCTACGAGCAGTACTTC	CASTPQGTSGTYEQYF
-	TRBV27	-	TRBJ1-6	TGTGCCAGCAGGGGCATCCCTTATAATTCACCCCTCCACTTT	CASRGIPYNSPLHF
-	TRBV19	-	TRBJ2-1	TGTGCCAGTAGTATAGGCAGGGGCAATGAGCAGTTCTTC	CASSIGRGNEQFF
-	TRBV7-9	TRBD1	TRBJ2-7	TGTGCCAGCCCTGGTCCGGGACAGAGTCCCTACGAGCAGTACTTC	CASPGPGQSPYEQYF
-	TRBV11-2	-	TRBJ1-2	TGTGCCAGCAGCTTAGGACGGGACTACACCTTC	CASSLGRDYTF
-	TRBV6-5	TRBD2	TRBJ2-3	TGTGCCAGCGGGGGGGAATTAGGTAGCACAGATACGCAGTATTTT	CASGGELGSTDTQYF
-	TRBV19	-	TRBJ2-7	TGTGCCAGTAGTATAGATACCGGGAATTTGCAGTACTTC	CASSIDTGNLQYF
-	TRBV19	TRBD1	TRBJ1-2	TGTGCCAGTAGTTGGGGACAGGGGAGCTATGGCTACACCTTC	CASSWGQGSYGYTF
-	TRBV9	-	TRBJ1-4	TGTGCCAGCAGCGACCACTTAACAGATTCTGCAACTAATGAAAAACTGTTTTTT	CASSDHLTDSATNEKLFF
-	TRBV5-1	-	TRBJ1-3	TGCGCCAGCAGCCTAACAGGGTTGAGCTCTGGAAACACCATATATTTT	CASSLTGLSSGNTIYF
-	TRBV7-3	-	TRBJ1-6	TGTGCCAGCAGCGAAACAACAGGGTACCCCCTCCACTTT	CASSETTGYPLHF
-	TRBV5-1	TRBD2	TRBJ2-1	TGCGCCAGCAGCCCGACTAGCGGGGGCTACAATGAGCAGTTCTTC	CASSPTSGGYNEQFF
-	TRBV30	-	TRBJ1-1	TGTGCCGGGACCCTCGGTGGGACAGAAGCTTTCTTT	CAGTLGGTEAFF
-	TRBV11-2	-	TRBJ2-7	TGTGCCAGCAGCTGGGGCAGCTCCTACGAGCAGTACTTC	CASSWGSSYEQYF
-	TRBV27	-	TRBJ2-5	TGTGCCAGCAGCCCCGGTGGAGGCCCAGAGACCCAGTACTTC	CASSPGGGPETQYF
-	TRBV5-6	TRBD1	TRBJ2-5	TGTGCCAGCAGCTGGACAGGGTCGGAGACCCAGTACTTC	CASSWTGSETQYF
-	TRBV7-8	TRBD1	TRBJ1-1	TGTGCCAGCAGCTCATACACCGGGACAGGGGGCTCTACGGCTTTCTTT	CASSSYTGTGGSTAFF
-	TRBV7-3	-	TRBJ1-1	TGTGCCAGCAGCTTACGGGGGAACACTGAAGCTTTCTTT	CASSLRGNTEAFF
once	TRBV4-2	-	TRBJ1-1	TGTGCCAGCAGCCAAGTTGCGGACATTCTGAACACTGAAGCTTTCTTT	CASSQVADILNTEAFF
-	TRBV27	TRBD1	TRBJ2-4	TGTGCCAGCAGTCCCGGGACAGGGGACATTCAGTACTTC	CASSPGTGDIQYF
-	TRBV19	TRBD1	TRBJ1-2	TGTGCCAGTAGTCCGCCCTCCGGGACAGGCAACTATGGCTACACCTTC	CASSPPSGTGNYGYTF
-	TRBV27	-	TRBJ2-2	TGTGCCAGCAGTTTAGCGACCGGGGAGCTGTTTTTT	CASSLATGELFF
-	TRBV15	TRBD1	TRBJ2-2	TGTGCCACCAGCAGGGAACCGGGACAGGAGAGCACCGGGGAGCTGTTTTTT	CATSREPGQESTGELFF
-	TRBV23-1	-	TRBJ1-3	TGCGCCAGCAGCTGCGATGCTTCTGGAAACACCATATATTTT	CASSCDASGNTIYF
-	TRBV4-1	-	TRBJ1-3	TGCGCCAGCAGCCAAGCGGGGTCCCGAAACACCATATATTTT	CASSQAGSRNTIYF
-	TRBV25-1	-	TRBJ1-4	TGTGCCAGCAGTGAAGTGGGCGGGCCCAATGAAAAACTGTTTTTT	CASSEVGGPNEKLFF
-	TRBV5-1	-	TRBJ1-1	TGCGCCAGCTTGGGTCGGGGAACTGAAGCTTTCTTT	CASLGRGTEAFF
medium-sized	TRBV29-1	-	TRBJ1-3	TGCAGCGTTGTTCTAGGAAACACCATATATTTT	CSVVLGNTIYF
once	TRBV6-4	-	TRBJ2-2	TGTGCCAGCAGCCACAGGAACACCGGGGAGCTGTTTTTT	CASSHRNTGELFF
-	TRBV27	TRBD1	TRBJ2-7	TGTGCCAGCAGGTCTACCGGGACAGGGGGCTTCGAGCAGTACTTC	CASRSTGTGGFEQYF
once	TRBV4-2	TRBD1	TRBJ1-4	TGTGCCAGCAGCCAGCCCGGGACAGGGGACGAAAAACTGTTTTTT	CASSQPGTGDEKLFF
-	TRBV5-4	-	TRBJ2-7	TGTGCCAGCAGCTTGCAGGGCGACGAGCAGTACTTC	CASSLQGDEQYF
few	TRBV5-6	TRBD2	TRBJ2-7	TGTGCCAGCAGCTTGTGGGGGGGGAATTACGAGCAGTACTTC	CASSLWGGNYEQYF
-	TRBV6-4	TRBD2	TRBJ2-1	TGTGCCAGCAGTGACACTAGCGGGGGGCTAAGCAATGAGCAGTTCTTC	CASSDTSGGLSNEQFF
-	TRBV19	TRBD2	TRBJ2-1	TGTGCCAGTAGCCCTCCGGGACTAGCTAACAATGAGCAGTTCTTC	CASSPPGLANNEQFF
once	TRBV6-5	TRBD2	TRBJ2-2	TGTGCCAGTAGCGGGGGGGTCACCGGGGAGCTGTTTTTT	CASSGGVTGELFF
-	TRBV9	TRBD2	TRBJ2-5	TGTGCCAGCAGCGTAGGTCGGGGGGGCATTGAGACCCAGTACTTC	CASSVGRGGIETQYF
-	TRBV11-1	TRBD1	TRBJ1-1	TGTGCCAGCAGCTCAACAGGGGACACTGAAGCTTTCTTT	CASSSTGDTEAFF